This entry is about one TCR beta chain. This entry belongs to a study of patients and donors after allogeneic stem cell transplantation. TCRdb reanalysed the RT-PCR reads using MiXCR and keeps one entry per CDR3 protein. The sample carries some 960,000 distinct CDR3 sequences, roughly 18% recorded once. Trimming took off 3 bases at V and 0 bases at J, with 10 bases between the two ends. The length of the CDR3 is 15 residues. The TCR sequence derives from a human donor who was either an allogeneic HSCT recipient or a stem cell or donor lymphocyte infusion donor (not recorded which). It is not recorded whose cells these are; they may come from a transplant donor. The chain links TRBV12-3 or TRBV12-4 to TRBJ2-3, with a weak D call TRBD2 (5 bases). Input material: blood, either unsorted or a sorted T cell fraction (not recorded which). The chain's CDR3 is CASSFGSPSTDTQYF. The CDR3 region has the DNA TGTGCCAGCAGTTTTGGGAGCCCCAGCACAGATACGCAGTATTTT.